This T cell receptor (beta chain) was captured by sequencing in a study of PD-1 blockade in mismatch repair-deficient tumors. The CDR3 spans 15 residues. The V gene lost 4 bases and the J gene lost 2 bases, with 14 bases spanning the gap. The V gene's germline CDR1 is SNHLY and CDR2 FYNNEI. Repertoires were generated with immunoSEQ multiplex PCR, while TCRdb's copy carries only in-frame clones and drops some. The table shows around 30,000 clones, with about 85% occurring only once. The receptor was derived from an adult with mismatch repair-deficient cancer. This sample comprised PBMCs, obtained roughly 6 weeks after starting pembrolizumab. The chain employs TRBV2 and TRBJ1-2; D unresolved. CDR3 nucleotide sequence: TGTGCCAGCAGTGTGAATCACTACCAGAACTATGGCTACACCTTC. This gives the protein CASSVNHYQNYGYTF.